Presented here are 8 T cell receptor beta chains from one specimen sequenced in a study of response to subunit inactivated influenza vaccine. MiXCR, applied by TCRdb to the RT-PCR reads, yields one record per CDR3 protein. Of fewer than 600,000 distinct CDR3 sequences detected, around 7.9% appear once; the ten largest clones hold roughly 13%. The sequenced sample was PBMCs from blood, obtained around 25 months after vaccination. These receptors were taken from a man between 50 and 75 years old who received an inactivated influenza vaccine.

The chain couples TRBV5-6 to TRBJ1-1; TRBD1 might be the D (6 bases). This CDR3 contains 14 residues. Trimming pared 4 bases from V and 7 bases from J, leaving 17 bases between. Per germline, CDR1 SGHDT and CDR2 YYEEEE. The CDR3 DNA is TGTGCCAGCAGCCTCGGCGGGGGCGAGGGTGAAGCTTTCTTT. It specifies CASSLGGGEGEAFF.

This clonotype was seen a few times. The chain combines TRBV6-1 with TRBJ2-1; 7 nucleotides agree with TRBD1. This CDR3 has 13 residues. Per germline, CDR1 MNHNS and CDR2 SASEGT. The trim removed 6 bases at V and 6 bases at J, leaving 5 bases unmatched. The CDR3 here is CASSSRQGNEQFF. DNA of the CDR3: TGTGCCAGCAGCTCAAGACAGGGCAATGAGCAGTTCTTC.

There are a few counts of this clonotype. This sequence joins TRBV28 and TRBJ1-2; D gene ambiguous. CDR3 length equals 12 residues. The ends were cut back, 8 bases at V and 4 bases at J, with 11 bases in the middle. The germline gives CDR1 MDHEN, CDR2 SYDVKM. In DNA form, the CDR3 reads TGTGCCAGCCGAAAGGAGGGCTATGGCTACACCTTC. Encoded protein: CASRKEGYGYTF.

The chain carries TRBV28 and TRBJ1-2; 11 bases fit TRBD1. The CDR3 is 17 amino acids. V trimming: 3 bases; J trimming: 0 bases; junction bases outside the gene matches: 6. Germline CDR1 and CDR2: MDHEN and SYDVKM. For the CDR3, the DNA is TGTGCCAGCAGTTTCCACCGGACAGGGGGCTCTAACTATGGCTACACCTTC. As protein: CASSFHRTGGSNYGYTF.

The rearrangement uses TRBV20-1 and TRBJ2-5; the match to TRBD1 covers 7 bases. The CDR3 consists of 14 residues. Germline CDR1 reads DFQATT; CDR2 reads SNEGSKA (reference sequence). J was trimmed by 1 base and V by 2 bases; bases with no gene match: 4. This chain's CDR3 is CSARPGTAQETQYF. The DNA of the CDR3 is TGCAGTGCTAGACCAGGGACAGCCCAAGAGACCCAGTACTTC.

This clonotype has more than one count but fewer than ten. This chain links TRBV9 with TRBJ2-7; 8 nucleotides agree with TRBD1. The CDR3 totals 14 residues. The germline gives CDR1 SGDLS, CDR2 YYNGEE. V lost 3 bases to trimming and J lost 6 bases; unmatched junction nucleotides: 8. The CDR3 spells CASSARQGPSEQYF. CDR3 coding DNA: TGTGCCAGCAGCGCTCGACAGGGGCCCAGCGAGCAGTACTTC.

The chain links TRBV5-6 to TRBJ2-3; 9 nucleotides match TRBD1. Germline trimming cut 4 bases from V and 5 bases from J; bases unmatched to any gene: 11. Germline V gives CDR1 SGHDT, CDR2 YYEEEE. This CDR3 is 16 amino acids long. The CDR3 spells CASSNPRTGVRDTQYF. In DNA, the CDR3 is TGTGCCAGCAGCAACCCCAGGACAGGGGTTAGAGATACGCAGTATTTT.

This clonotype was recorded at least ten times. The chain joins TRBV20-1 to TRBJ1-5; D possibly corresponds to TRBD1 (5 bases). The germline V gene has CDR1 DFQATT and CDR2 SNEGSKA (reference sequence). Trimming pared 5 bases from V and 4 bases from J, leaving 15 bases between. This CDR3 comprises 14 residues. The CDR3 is CSADPGTVNQPQHF. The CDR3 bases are TGCAGTGCTGATCCCGGGACGGTTAATCAGCCCCAGCATTTT.